This T cell receptor (beta chain) emerged from a study of CD8 T cells in ankylosing spondylitis. This CDR3 region has 13 residues. V was trimmed by 3 bases and J by 6 bases, leaving 8 bases between them. CDR1 and CDR2 (germline): SGHTA, FQGTGA. General study findings and limits: Reactive arthritis synovial fluid and blood previously showed some of these motif variants. Reports say disease-linked clones showed up significantly more in matched ankylosing spondylitis synovial fluid. What appeared characteristic of ankylosing spondylitis blood was a TCR beta motif of 7 or 8 highly homologous variants.

TCRdb redid the calling of the 5' RACE reads with MiXCR, one entry per CDR3 protein. The data show some 87,000 distinct CDR3 sequences, 8.5% to 9% seen once. Details on this clonotype: Its antigen is still unknown.

This clonotype was obtained from a male donor with ankylosing spondylitis or in good health (not recorded which). The specimen sequenced was blood, either unsorted or a sorted T cell fraction (not recorded which). This chain links TRBV7-3 with TRBJ2-2; D call uncertain. DNA of the CDR3: TGTGCCAGCAGCTTCCCCGGCTCCGGGGAGCTGTTTTTT. It translates to CASSFPGSGELFF. The full variable domain, with the rest looked up from reference TRBV7-3 and TRBJ2-2, is GAGVSQTPSNKVTEKGKYVELRCDPISGHTALYWYRQSLGQGPEFLIYFQGTGAADDSGLPNDRFFAVRPEGSVSTLKIQRTERGDSAVYLCASSFPGSGELFFGEGSRLTVL.